This entry lists 9 T cell receptor beta chains sequenced from one sample in a study of OX40 agonist ivuxolimab in advanced cancers. Profiled with immunoSEQ multiplex PCR; TCRdb holds only in-frame clones, not every one. Counted here are roughly 70,000 clones, 84% occurring once; the ten biggest clones make up approximately 2.4%. This sample comprised CD4+ or CD8+ T cells sorted from blood, obtained in a trial of the OX40 agonist ivuxolimab. These receptors originate from an adult with an advanced solid tumor such as melanoma, head and neck, liver or kidney cancer.

J is TRBJ1-4 and V is TRBV7-9; D remains unclear. V lost 2 bases to trimming and J lost 8 bases, with 9 bases between them. The germline V gene has CDR1 SEHNR and CDR2 FQNEAQ (reference sequence). The CDR3 has 13 residues. The CDR3 sequence: CASSLRGGEKLFF. The DNA of the CDR3 is TGTGCCAGCAGCTTACGGGGAGGGGAAAAACTGTTTTTT.

The V and J genes are TRBV6-1 and TRBJ2-7, with TRBD1 matching over 8 bases. CDR3 length: 14 amino acids. Germline CDR1 and CDR2: MNHNS and SASEGT. V shed 6 bases, J shed 2 bases, and the junction held 6 bases outside the gene matches. CDR3 nucleotide sequence: TGTGCCAGCAGGAAACCGGGACAGGCCTACGAGCAGTACTTC. Its protein product is CASRKPGQAYEQYF.

With respect to this clone: The sample holds other DNA sequences that translate to the same CDR3. The chain is built from TRBV30 and TRBJ1-1, with no clear D. This CDR3 spans 13 amino acids. Per the germline V gene, CDR1 is GTSNPN and CDR2 is SVGIG (reference sequence). With 0 bases removed from V and 2 bases from J, the gap between germline ends came to 7 bases. The CDR3 loop is CAWSVRANTEAFF. CDR3 nucleotides: TGTGCCTGGAGTGTACGGGCAAACACTGAAGCTTTCTTT.

This chain uses TRBV2 with TRBJ1-3, with 7 bases fitting TRBD1. This CDR3 has 15 amino acids. V was clipped by 3 bases and J by 1 base; unmatched bases: 3. The V gene's germline CDR1 is SNHLY and CDR2 FYNNEI. The CDR3 DNA is TGTGCCAGCAGTGACCTCAGGGGGTCTGGAAACACCATATATTTT. It translates to CASSDLRGSGNTIYF.

V and J are TRBV27 and TRBJ2-5; D call uncertain. The CDR3 consists of 12 residues. Trimming shortened V by 6 bases and J by 0 bases, and 5 bases separated the two germline ends. CDR1 and CDR2 (germline): MNHEY, SMNVEV (reference sequence). The CDR3 loop reads CASSSDQETQYF. For the CDR3, the DNA is TGTGCCAGCAGCTCCGACCAAGAGACCCAGTACTTC.

The chain links TRBV11-2 to TRBJ2-7; D possibly uses TRBD1 or TRBD2 (6 bases each). The CDR3 is 15 amino acids. Trimming took off 0 bases at V and 3 bases at J, with 12 bases between the two ends. CDR1 SGHAT and CDR2 FQNNGV come from the germline V gene. The CDR3 reads CASSLDPGGLYEQYF. The CDR3, as DNA: TGTGCCAGCAGCTTAGATCCTGGGGGGCTCTACGAGCAGTACTTC.

In this sample, this clone turned up once. The V and J genes are TRBV5-1 and TRBJ2-2, with a weak D call TRBD1 (6 bases). Germline CDR1 and CDR2: SGHRS and YFSETQ. The CDR3 runs 15 residues. The V end lost 0 bases, the J end lost 1 base, and 7 bases lay between the germline ends. The CDR3 here is CASSLGQVNTGELFF. DNA of the CDR3: TGCGCCAGCAGCTTGGGACAGGTGAACACCGGGGAGCTGTTTTTT.

V and J are TRBV7-2 and TRBJ1-1; TRBD1 is a possible D gene (5 bases). V lost 5 bases and J 5 bases, leaving 18 bases between the germline ends. CDR3 length: 15 amino acids. CDR1 and CDR2 (germline): SGHTA, FQGNSA. For the CDR3, the DNA is TGTGCCAGCAGCCGTTCCGGGACGGGGAATACTGAAGCTTTCTTT. Translating it yields CASSRSGTGNTEAFF.

The V call is TRBV5-1, the J call TRBJ2-7; TRBD1 or TRBD2 may be the D gene (6 bases each). The CDR3 is made up of 15 amino acids. The V gene lost 3 bases and the J gene lost 6 bases, with 19 bases spanning the gap. Germline CDR1 is SGHRS and CDR2 is YFSETQ. For the CDR3, the DNA is TGCGCCAGCAGCTCCCTAGGGGGGATCCCTCCCGAGCAGTACTTC. It yields the protein CASSSLGGIPPEQYF.